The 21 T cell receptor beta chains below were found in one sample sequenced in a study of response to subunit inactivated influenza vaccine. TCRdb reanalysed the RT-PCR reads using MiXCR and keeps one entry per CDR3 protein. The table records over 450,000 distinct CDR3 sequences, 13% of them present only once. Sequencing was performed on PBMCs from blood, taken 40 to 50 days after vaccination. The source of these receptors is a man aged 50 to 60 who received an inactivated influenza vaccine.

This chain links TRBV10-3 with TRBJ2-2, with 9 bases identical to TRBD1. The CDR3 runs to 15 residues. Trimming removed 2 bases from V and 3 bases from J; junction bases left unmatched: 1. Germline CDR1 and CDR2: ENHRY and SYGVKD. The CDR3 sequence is CAISERQGDTGELFF. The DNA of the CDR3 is TGTGCCATCAGTGAGCGACAGGGGGACACCGGGGAGCTGTTTTTT.

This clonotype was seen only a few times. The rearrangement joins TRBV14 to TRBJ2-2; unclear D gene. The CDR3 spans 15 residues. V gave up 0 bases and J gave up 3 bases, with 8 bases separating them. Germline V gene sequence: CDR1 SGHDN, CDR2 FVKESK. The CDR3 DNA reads TGTGCCAGCAGCCAAGAGAACCTCTACACCGGGGAGCTGTTTTTT. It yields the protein CASSQENLYTGELFF. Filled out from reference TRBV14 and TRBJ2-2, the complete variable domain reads EAGVTQFPSHSVIEKGQTVTLRCDPISGHDNLYWYRRVMGKEIKFLLHFVKESKQDESGMPNNRFLAERTGGTYSTLKVQPAELEDSGVYFCASSQENLYTGELFFGEGSRLTVL.

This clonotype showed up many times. In DNA form, the CDR3 reads TGCAGCGTTGGGGCCGGAGGAGAGAGAACCGGGGAGCTGTTTTTT. Amino acids: CSVGAGGERTGELFF. This chain links TRBV29-1 with TRBJ2-2; a weak D match, TRBD2 (5 bases). The V end was cut by 4 bases, the J end by 5 bases, with 17 bases between. The CDR3 extends over 15 amino acids. Germline V gene lookup returns CDR1 SQVTM and CDR2 ANQGSEA.

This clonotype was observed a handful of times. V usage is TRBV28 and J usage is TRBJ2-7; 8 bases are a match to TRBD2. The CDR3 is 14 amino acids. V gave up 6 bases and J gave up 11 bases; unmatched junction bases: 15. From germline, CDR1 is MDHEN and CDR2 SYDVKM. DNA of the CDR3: TGTGCCAGCAGCCCGGGTGGCAGGGCGGGGGGAAAGTACTTC. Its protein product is CASSPGGRAGGKYF.

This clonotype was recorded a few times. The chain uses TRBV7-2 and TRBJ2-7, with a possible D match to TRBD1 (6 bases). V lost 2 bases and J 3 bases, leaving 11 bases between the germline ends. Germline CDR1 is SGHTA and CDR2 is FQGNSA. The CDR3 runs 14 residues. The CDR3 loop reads CASSLWTENYEQYF. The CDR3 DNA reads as TGTGCCAGCAGCTTATGGACAGAGAACTACGAGCAGTACTTC.

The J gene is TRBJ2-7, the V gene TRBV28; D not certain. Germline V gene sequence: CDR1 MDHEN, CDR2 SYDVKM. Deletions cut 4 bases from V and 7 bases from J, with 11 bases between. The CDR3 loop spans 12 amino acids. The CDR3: CASSSTEREQYF. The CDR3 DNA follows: TGTGCCAGCAGTTCCACGGAAAGGGAGCAGTACTTC.

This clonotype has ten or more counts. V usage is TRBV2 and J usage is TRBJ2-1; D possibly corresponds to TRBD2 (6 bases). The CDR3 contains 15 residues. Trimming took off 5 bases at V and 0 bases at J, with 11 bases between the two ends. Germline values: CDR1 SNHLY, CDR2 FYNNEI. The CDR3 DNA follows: TGTGCCAGCAGTATTAGCGGATTCTCCTACAATGAGCAGTTCTTC. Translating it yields CASSISGFSYNEQFF.

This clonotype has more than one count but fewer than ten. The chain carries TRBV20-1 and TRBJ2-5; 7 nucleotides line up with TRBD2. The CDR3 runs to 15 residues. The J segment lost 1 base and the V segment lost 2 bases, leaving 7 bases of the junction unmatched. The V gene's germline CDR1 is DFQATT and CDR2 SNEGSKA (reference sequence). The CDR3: CSARFPGGRQETQYF. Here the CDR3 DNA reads TGCAGTGCTAGATTTCCGGGAGGCCGCCAAGAGACCCAGTACTTC.

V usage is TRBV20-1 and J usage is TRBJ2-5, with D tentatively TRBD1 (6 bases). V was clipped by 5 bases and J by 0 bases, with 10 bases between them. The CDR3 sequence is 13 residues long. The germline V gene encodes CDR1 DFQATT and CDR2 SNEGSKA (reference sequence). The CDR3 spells CSAGQGNQETQYF. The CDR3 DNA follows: TGCAGTGCTGGGCAGGGGAACCAAGAGACCCAGTACTTC.

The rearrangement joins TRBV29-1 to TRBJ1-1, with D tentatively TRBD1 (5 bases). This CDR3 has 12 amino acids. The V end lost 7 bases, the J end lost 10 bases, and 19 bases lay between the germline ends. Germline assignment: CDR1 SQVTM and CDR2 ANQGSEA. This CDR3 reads CSAGSQSGGAFF. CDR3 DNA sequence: TGCAGCGCCGGGAGTCAGTCCGGGGGAGCTTTCTTT. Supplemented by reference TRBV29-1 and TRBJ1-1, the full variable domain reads SAVISQKPSRDICQRGTSLTIQCQVDSQVTMMFWYRQQPGQSLTLIATANQGSEATYESGFVIDKFPISRPNLTFSTLTVSNMSPEDSSIYLCSAGSQSGGAFFGQGTRLTVV.

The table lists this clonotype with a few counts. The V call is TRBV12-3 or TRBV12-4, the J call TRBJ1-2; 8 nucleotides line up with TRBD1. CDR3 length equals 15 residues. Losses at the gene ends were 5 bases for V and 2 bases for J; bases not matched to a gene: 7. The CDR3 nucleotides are TGTGCCAGCAGTCCCCGGACAGGGCCAAACTATGGCTACACCTTC. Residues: CASSPRTGPNYGYTF.

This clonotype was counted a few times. The CDR3 DNA sequence: TGTGCCAGCAGCGTAAGGGGGGAGCTGTTTTTT. Translation: CASSVRGELFF. The V call is TRBV9, the J call TRBJ2-2; D not certain. CDR1 and CDR2 (germline): SGDLS, YYNGEE. CDR3 length equals 11 residues. The V end lost 1 base, the J end lost 8 bases, and 3 bases lay between the germline ends.

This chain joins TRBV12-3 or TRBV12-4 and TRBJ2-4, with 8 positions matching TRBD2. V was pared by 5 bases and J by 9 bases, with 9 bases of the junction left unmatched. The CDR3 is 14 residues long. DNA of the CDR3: TGTGCCAGCAGTACAGCGGGACTAGTAGCCATTCAGTACTTC. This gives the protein CASSTAGLVAIQYF.

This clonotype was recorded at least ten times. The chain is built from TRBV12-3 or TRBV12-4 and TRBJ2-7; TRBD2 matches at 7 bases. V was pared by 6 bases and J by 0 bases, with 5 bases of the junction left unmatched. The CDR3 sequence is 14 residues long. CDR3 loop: CASRAGRYSYEQYF. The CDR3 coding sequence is TGTGCCAGCAGAGCCGGGAGGTACTCCTACGAGCAGTACTTC.

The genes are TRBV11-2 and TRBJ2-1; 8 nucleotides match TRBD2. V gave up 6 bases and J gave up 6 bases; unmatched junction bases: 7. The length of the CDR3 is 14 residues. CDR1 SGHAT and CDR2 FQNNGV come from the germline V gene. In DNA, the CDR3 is TGTGCCAGCAGGAGCGGGGGAATTTCCAATGAGCAGTTCTTC. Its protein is CASRSGGISNEQFF.

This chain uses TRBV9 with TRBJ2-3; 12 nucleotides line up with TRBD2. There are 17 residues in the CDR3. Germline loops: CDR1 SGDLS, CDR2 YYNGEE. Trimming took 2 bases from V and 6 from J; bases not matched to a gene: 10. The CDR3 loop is CASSVGASGGAGDTQYF. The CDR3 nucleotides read TGTGCCAGCAGCGTCGGGGCTAGCGGGGGGGCAGGGGATACGCAGTATTTT.

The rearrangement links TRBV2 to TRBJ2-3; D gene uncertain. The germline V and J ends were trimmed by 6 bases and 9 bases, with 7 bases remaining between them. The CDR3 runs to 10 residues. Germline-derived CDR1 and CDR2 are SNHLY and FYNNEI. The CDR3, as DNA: TGTGCCAGCAGGGAAAGCACGCAGTATTTT. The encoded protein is CASRESTQYF.

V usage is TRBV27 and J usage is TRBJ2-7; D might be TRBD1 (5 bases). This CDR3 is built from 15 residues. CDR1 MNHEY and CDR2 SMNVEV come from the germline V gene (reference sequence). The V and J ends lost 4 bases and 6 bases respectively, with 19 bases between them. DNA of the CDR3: TGTGCCAGCAGTTCCTTTGCGTCCCACCAGGGCGAGCAGTACTTC. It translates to CASSSFASHQGEQYF.

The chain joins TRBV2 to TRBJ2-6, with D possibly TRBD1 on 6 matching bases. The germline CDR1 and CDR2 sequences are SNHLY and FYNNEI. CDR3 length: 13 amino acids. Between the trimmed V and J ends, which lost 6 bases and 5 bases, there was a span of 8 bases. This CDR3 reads CASRGDRANVLTF. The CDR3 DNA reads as TGTGCCAGCAGGGGGGACAGGGCCAACGTCCTGACTTTC.

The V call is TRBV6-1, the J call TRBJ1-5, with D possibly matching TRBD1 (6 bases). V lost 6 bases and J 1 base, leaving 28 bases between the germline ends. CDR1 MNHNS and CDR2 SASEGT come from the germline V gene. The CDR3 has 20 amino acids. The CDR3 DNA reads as TGTGCCAGCAGAGAGGTTCCGTCGGCAGGGGTAACACAAAGCAATCAGCCCCAGCATTTT. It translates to CASREVPSAGVTQSNQPQHF.

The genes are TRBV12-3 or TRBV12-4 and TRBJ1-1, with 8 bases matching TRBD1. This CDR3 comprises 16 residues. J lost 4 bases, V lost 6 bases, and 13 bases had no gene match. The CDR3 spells CASSRRQGPSGTEAFF. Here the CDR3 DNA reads TGTGCCAGCAGCCGGAGACAGGGGCCATCGGGCACTGAAGCTTTCTTT.